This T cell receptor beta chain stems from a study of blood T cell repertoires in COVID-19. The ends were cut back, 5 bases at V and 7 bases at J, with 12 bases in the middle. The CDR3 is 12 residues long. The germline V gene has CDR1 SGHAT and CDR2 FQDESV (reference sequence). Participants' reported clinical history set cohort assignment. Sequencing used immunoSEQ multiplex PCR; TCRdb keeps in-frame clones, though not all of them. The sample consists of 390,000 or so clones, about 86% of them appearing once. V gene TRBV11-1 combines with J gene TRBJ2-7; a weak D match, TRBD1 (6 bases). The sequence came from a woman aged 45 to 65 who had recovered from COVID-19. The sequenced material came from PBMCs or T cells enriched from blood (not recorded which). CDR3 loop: CASSMDRDEQYF. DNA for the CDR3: TGTGCCAGCAGCATGGACAGAGATGAGCAGTACTTC. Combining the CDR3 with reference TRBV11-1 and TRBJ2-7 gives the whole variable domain EAEVAQSPRYKITEKSQAVAFWCDPISGHATLYWYRQILGQGPELLVQFQDESVVDDSQLPKDRFSAERLKGVDSTLKIQPAELGDSAMYLCASSMDRDEQYFGPGTRLTVT.